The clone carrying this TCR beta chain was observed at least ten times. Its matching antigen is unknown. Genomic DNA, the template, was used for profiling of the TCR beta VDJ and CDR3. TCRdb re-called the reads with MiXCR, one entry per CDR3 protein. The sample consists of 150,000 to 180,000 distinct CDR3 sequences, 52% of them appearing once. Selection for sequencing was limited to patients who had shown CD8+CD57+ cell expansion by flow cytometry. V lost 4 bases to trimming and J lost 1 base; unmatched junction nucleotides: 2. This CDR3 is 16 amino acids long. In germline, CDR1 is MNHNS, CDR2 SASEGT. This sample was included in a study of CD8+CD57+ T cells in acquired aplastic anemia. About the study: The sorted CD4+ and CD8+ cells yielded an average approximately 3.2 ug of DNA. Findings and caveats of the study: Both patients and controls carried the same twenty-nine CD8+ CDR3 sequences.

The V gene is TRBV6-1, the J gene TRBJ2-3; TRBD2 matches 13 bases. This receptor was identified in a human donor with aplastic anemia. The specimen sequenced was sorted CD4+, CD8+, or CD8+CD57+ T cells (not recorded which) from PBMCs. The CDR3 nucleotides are TGTGCCAGCAGTGGGGGGACTAGCGGGGGCACAGATACGCAGTATTTT. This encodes CASSGGTSGGTDTQYF.